The clone carrying this TCR beta chain was counted at least ten times. Its antigen is as yet unknown. The entry originates in a study of identical twins. Healthy Caucasians provided all donations. The V gene's germline CDR1 is SQVTM and CDR2 ANQGSEA. V shed 3 bases and J 6 bases; nucleotides not matched to a gene: 7. The CDR3 contains 15 residues. Template switching added a universal primer binding site, and final cDNA carried unique molecular identifiers. Using its own MiXCR run on the 5' RACE reads, TCRdb lists one record per CDR3 protein. The sample has 550,000 to 800,000 distinct CDR3 sequences, around 7.5% seen once. The study's findings and limits: Insertions were reduced in abundant cord blood beta clonotypes but not in memory repertoires.

These sequences were also reported in another study, on yellow fever vaccine responses in identical twins. That work states: Twins' vaccine T cell responses were reported to seem partly convergent and partly personalized.

Material for sequencing was PBMCs. This chain links TRBV29-1 with TRBJ2-4; 11 nucleotides agree with TRBD2. The clonotype was recovered from a young woman in good health. The CDR3 bases are TGCAGCGTTGATACTCCCGGGACTAGCGGAAACATTCAGTACTTC. This gives the protein CSVDTPGTSGNIQYF.